What follows is one T cell receptor beta chain and its context. Its target is unknown. This sample was taken from a study of PD-1 blockade in classical Hodgkin lymphoma. Study-level information: Patients were given intravenous nivolumab, 3 mg/kg, every 2 weeks. The study's findings and limits: A significant rise in TCR diversity was seen by C4D1 for CD4+ cells but not for CD8+ cells. Before treatment, complete responders showed about the same diversity as newly diagnosed patients.

The assay was immunoSEQ multiplex PCR, and TCRdb's table has in-frame clones only and misses some. Among roughly 96,000 clones listed, around 93% were seen once. Germline values: CDR1 LNHDA, CDR2 SQIVND (reference sequence). The CDR3 sequence is 16 residues long. J was trimmed by 2 bases and V by 0 bases; bases with no gene match: 4. The sample's time point: cycle 4 day 1 (C4D1), after 6 weeks of nivolumab. Each patient experienced a relapse that followed autologous stem cell transplantation, and brentuximab vedotin exposure varied. Patients' outcomes at their best amounted to complete response, partial response or progressive disease.

The chain is built from TRBV19 and TRBJ2-3; 8 nucleotides agree with TRBD2. Source: peripheral blood mononuclear cells (PBMCs), taken before the fourth cycle of nivolumab. This receptor was identified in a human donor with classical Hodgkin lymphoma. The CDR3 bases are TGTGCCAGTAGTATAGAAGGGACTAGTGTCACAGATACGCAGTATTTT. Translating it yields CASSIEGTSVTDTQYF. The whole variable domain, filled in from reference TRBV19 and TRBJ2-3, reads DGGITQSPKYLFRKEGQNVTLSCEQNLNHDAMYWYRQDPGQGLRLIYYSQIVNDFQKGDIAEGYSVSREKKESFPLTVTSAQKNPTAFYLCASSIEGTSVTDTQYFGPGTRLTVL.